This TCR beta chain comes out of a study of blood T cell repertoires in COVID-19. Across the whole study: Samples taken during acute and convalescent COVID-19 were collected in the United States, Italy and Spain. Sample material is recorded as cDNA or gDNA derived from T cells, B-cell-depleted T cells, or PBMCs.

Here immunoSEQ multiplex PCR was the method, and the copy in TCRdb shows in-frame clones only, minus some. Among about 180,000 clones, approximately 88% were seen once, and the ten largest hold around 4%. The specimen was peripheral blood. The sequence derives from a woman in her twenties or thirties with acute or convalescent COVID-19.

CDR3 sequence reads: CSLVGDEQFF. The CDR3 DNA reads TGCAGCCTAGTTGGTGATGAGCAGTTCTTC. The rearrangement joins TRBV20-1 to TRBJ2-1; D not certain. The CDR3 runs to 10 residues. The germline CDR1 and CDR2 sequences are DFQATT and SNEGSKA (reference sequence).